The rows below give T cell receptor beta chains drawn from one sample of a study of blood T cell repertoires in COVID-19. The protocol was immunoSEQ multiplex PCR, while the TCRdb copy is restricted to in-frame clones and leaves out a portion. This sample yields around 200,000 clones, of which roughly four fifths are seen a single time; about 6% belongs to the top ten. The sequencing input was peripheral blood. Source of these receptors: a woman aged 35 to 49 with acute or convalescent COVID-19. Each CDR3 is given with its conserved first and last residue. The D gene is left open where the match is weak. Some rows have no size entry. The others give once, few or many, or a class for an expanded clone.

D gene	clone size	V gene	J gene	CDR3 protein	CDR3 DNA
TRBD2	NA	TRBV5-5	TRBJ2-2	CASSLAAGGDTGELFF	TGTGCCAGCAGCCTTGCAGCGGGGGGAGACACCGGGGAGCTGTTTTTT
TRBD1	NA	TRBV11-2	TRBJ1-1	CASSPGQGEIEAFF	TGTGCCAGCAGCCCAGGACAGGGGGAGATTGAAGCTTTCTTT
NA	NA	TRBV6-2/TRBV6-3	TRBJ1-4	CASSYESGPNEKLFF	TGTGCCAGCAGTTACGAGAGCGGACCAAATGAAAAACTGTTTTTT
NA	NA	TRBV28	TRBJ1-2	CASSLPGGYTF	TGTGCCAGCAGTTTACCCGGGGGCTACACCTTC
NA	NA	TRBV13	TRBJ2-2	CASSQNRENTGELFF	TGTGCCAGCAGCCAGAACAGAGAGAACACCGGGGAGCTGTTTTTT
NA	NA	TRBV19	TRBJ1-1	CASQQGAMEAFF	TGTGCCAGCCAGCAAGGGGCCATGGAAGCTTTCTTT
NA	NA	TRBV4-2	TRBJ1-6	CASSQRTDSPLHF	TGTGCCAGCAGCCAGCGTACAGATTCACCCCTCCACTTT
TRBD2	NA	TRBV5-4	TRBJ2-7	CASSLDTSPGLAGGQYF	TGTGCCAGCAGCTTGGACACCAGCCCGGGACTAGCGGGAGGGCAGTACTTC
NA	NA	TRBV18	TRBJ2-7	CASSPPVPKTYEQYF	TGTGCCAGCTCACCACCAGTGCCTAAGACCTACGAGCAGTACTTC
NA	NA	TRBV5-1	TRBJ2-5	CASSLAAAGVSSLKETQYF	TGCGCCAGCAGCTTGGCCGCTGCGGGTGTCAGTTCACTAAAAGAGACCCAGTACTTC
NA	NA	TRBV11-2	TRBJ1-2	CASSLGEYYGYTF	TGTGCCAGCAGCTTAGGGGAGTACTATGGCTACACCTTC
TRBD2	NA	TRBV29-1	TRBJ2-1	CSVGHRLADYNEQFF	TGCAGCGTCGGCCATAGACTAGCGGACTACAATGAGCAGTTCTTC
NA	once	TRBV18	TRBJ2-1	CASSPERGGGYNEQFF	TGTGCCAGCTCACCAGAAAGGGGTGGTGGCTACAATGAGCAGTTCTTC
NA	NA	TRBV7-2	TRBJ1-6	CASSWDIRASSYNSPLHF	TGTGCCAGCAGTTGGGACATTCGGGCTAGCTCCTATAATTCACCCCTCCACTTT
TRBD1	NA	TRBV11-1	TRBJ1-4	CASSRTTGGDEKLFF	TGTGCCAGCAGCCGTACGACAGGGGGGGACGAAAAACTGTTTTTT
TRBD1	once	TRBV6-5	TRBJ1-3	CASSYGTAGNTIYF	TGTGCCAGCAGTTACGGGACAGCTGGAAACACCATATATTTT
TRBD1	NA	TRBV7-2	TRBJ1-2	CASSTGQGALEGYTF	TGTGCCAGCAGCACGGGACAGGGGGCTTTGGAGGGCTACACCTTC
TRBD1	NA	TRBV25-1	TRBJ1-2	CASSGGGFYGYTF	TGTGCCAGCAGTGGAGGGGGCTTCTATGGCTACACCTTC
TRBD1	NA	TRBV5-1	TRBJ1-2	CASSLGGVLRTGDGYTF	TGCGCCAGCAGCTTGGGGGGCGTTTTGAGGACAGGGGATGGCTACACCTTC
NA	NA	TRBV14	TRBJ2-1	CASSQDNSDEQFF	TGTGCCAGCAGCCAAGATAATAGCGATGAGCAGTTCTTC
NA	NA	TRBV12-3/TRBV12-4	TRBJ1-2	CASSRTGGEGYTF	TGTGCCAGCAGTCGGACCGGGGGGGAGGGCTACACCTTC
TRBD1	NA	TRBV19	TRBJ2-3	CASSWTGPPDTQYF	TGTGCCAGTAGTTGGACAGGGCCACCAGATACGCAGTATTTT
NA	NA	TRBV6-5	TRBJ1-5	CASSPETVGNQPQHF	TGTGCCAGCAGTCCGGAGACGGTGGGCAATCAGCCCCAGCATTTT
NA	NA	TRBV5-1	TRBJ1-2	CASSLAPTENYGYTF	TGCGCCAGCAGCTTGGCCCCTACGGAGAACTATGGCTACACCTTC
NA	NA	TRBV12-3/TRBV12-4	TRBJ1-5	CASSPQINQPQHF	TGTGCCAGCAGCCCACAGATAAATCAGCCCCAGCATTTT
TRBD1	NA	TRBV28	TRBJ1-4	CASSSGQGNEKLFF	TGTGCCAGCAGTTCGGGACAGGGTAATGAAAAACTGTTTTTT
TRBD2	NA	TRBV5-4	TRBJ2-5	CASSLATAGGETQYF	TGTGCCAGCAGCTTGGCCACGGCGGGAGGAGAGACCCAGTACTTC
NA	NA	TRBV2	TRBJ1-6	CASSGRDNSPLHF	TGTGCCAGCTCCGGCCGGGATAATTCACCCCTCCACTTT
TRBD2	NA	TRBV6-5	TRBJ2-7	CASTLGAGYEQYF	TGTGCCAGCACCCTCGGAGCGGGGTACGAGCAGTACTTC
NA	NA	TRBV10-3	TRBJ1-1	CAISPTGWNTEAFF	TGTGCCATCAGCCCCACAGGGTGGAACACTGAAGCTTTCTTT
NA	few	TRBV28	TRBJ1-6	CASSLVYENSPLHF	TGTGCCAGCAGTTTAGTCTACGAAAATTCACCCCTCCACTTT
NA	NA	TRBV18	TRBJ2-5	CASSSRGETQYF	TGTGCCAGCTCTTCGAGAGGGGAGACCCAGTACTTC